The T cell receptor beta chain described here comes from a study of cytomegalovirus exposure and HLA in healthy donors. Whole-study findings and limits: In a later analysis, common viral pathogens appeared linked to several of the most significant clusters. In a later analysis, productive TCRs from donors in an Asian-associated ancestry cluster reportedly carried fewer N-insertions than the cohort mean.

Researchers ran the PCR with 60 Vbeta and 13 Jbeta primers. Data came from immunoSEQ multiplex PCR; TCRdb stores just in-frame clones and leaves some out. The sample consists of 98,000 or so clones, approximately 76% of them appearing once. Concerning this clone: Its antigen is undetermined.

The V and J ends lost 0 bases and 2 bases respectively, with 22 bases between them. From germline, CDR1 is GTSNPN and CDR2 SVGIG (reference sequence). The CDR3 extends over 19 amino acids. The clonotype originates from a woman between 18 and 30 years old in good health and CMV-seropositive. Material: PBMCs. The V gene is TRBV30, the J gene TRBJ2-2; D possibly corresponds to TRBD1 (6 bases). The CDR3 DNA follows: TGTGCCTGGAGTGTTAGAAAAGGACAGCGTTTGTCTAACACCGGGGAGCTGTTTTTT. As protein: CAWSVRKGQRLSNTGELFF.